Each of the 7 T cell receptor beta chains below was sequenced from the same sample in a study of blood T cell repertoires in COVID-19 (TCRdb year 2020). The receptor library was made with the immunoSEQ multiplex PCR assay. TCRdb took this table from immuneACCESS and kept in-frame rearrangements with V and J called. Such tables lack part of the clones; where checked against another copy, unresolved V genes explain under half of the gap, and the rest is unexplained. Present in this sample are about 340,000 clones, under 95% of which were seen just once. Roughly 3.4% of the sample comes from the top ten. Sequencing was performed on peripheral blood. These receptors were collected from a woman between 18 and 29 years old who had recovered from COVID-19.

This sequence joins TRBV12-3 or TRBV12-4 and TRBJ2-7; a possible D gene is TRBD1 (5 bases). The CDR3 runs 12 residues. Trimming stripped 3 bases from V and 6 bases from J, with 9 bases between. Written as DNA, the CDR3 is TGTGCCAGCAGTTTTCAGGGTCGCGAGCAGTACGTC. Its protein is CASSFQGREQYV.

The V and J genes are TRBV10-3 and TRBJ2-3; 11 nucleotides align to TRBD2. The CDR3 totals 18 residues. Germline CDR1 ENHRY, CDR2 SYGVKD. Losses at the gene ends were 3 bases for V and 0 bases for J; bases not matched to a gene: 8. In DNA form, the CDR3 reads TGTGCCATCAGTGAACTCCTCCTAGCGGGAGGTAGCACAGATACGCAGTATTTT. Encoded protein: CAISELLLAGGSTDTQYF.

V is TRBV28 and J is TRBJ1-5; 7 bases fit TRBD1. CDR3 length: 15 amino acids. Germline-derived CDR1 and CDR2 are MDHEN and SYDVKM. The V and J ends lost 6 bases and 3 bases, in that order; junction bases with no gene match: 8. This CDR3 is CASSKGQVFNQPQHF. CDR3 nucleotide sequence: TGTGCCAGCAGCAAAGGACAGGTCTTCAATCAGCCCCAGCATTTT.

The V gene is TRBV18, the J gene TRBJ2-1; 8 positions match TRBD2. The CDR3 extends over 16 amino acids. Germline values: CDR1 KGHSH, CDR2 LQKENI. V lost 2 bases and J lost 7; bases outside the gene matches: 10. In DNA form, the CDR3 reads TGTGCCAGCTCACCAGGGCTAGCGGGCGTAGGGAATGAGCAGTTCTTC. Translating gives CASSPGLAGVGNEQFF.

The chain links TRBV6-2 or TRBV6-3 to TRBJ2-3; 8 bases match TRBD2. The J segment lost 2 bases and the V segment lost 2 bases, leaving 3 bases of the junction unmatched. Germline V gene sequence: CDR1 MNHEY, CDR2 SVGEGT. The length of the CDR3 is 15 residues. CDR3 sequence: CASSYGGLATDTQYF. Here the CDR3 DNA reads TGTGCCAGCAGTTACGGCGGACTAGCCACAGATACGCAGTATTTT.

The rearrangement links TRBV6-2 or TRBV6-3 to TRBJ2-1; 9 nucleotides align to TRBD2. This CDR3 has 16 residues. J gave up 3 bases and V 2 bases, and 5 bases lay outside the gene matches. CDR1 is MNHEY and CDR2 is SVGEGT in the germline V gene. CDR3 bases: TGTGCCAGCAGTTACGGCGGTAGCGGGAGCTACAATGAGCAGTTCTTC. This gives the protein CASSYGGSGSYNEQFF.

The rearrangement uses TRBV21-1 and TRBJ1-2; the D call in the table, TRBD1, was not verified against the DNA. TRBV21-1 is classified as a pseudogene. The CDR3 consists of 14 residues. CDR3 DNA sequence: TGTGCCAGCAGCAAAAACAGGGGGGAATCTGGCTACACCTTC. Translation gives CASSKNRGESGYTF.